The 8 T cell receptor beta chains below come from one sample, sequenced in a study of shared clonotypes between healthy human individuals. The data were produced by immunoSEQ multiplex PCR, yet TCRdb's version contains in-frame clones alone and is incomplete. Seen here are around 95,000 clones, approximately 51% observed once, and the top ten hold about 15%. Sequencing was performed on PBMCs. The receptor source for this set is a woman between 35 and 50 years old in good health. Some clones in this sample may be carry-over from other donors' samples.

The V gene is TRBV7-9, the J gene TRBJ2-7; 7 bases fit TRBD1. The CDR3 contains 14 residues. The ends lost 1 base at V and 5 bases at J; junction bases unmatched: 5. Germline lookup yields CDR1 SEHNR and CDR2 FQNEAQ (reference sequence). The CDR3 nucleotides are TGTGCCAGCAGCTTAGGACAGGGCGTCAACGAGCAGTACTTC. Its protein product is CASSLGQGVNEQYF.

The chain employs TRBV30 and TRBJ1-2, with D perhaps matching TRBD1 (5 bases). This CDR3 has 13 residues. The V end was cut by 0 bases, the J end by 7 bases, with 12 bases between. Germline V CDR1 and CDR2: GTSNPN, SVGIG (reference sequence). In DNA, the CDR3 is TGTGCCTGGAGTGTACGGGGGGTAGCTGGCTACACCTTC. Protein product: CAWSVRGVAGYTF.

This clone was picked up many times. Being one base from a much bigger clone, this may be a read error. Additional DNA sequences in this sample encode the identical CDR3. As DNA, the CDR3 is TGTGCCTGGAGCCCCTCCAGGGGGGAGCAGTACTTC. Translating it yields CAWSPSRGEQYF. This chain uses TRBV30 with TRBJ2-5, with a tentative D call TRBD1 (7 bases). The CDR3 loop spans 12 amino acids. Per the germline V gene, CDR1 is GTSNPN and CDR2 is SVGIG (reference sequence). Trimming took off 3 bases at V and 11 bases at J, with 16 bases between the two ends. The variable domain in full, with the rest retrieved from reference TRBV30 and TRBJ2-5, is SQTIHQWPATLVQPVGSPLSLECTVEGTSNPNLYWYRQAAGRGLQLLFYSVGIGQISSEVPQNLSASRPQDRQFILSSKKLLLSDSGFYLCAWSPSRGEQYFGPGTRLLVL.

The sample holds many counts of this clone. The chain couples TRBV30 to TRBJ1-4; D call uncertain. CDR3 length: 14 residues. The V end lost 1 base, the J end lost 0 bases, and 6 bases lay between the germline ends. From germline, CDR1 is GTSNPN and CDR2 SVGIG (reference sequence). CDR3 residues: CAWSGLPTNEKLFF. CDR3 sequence (DNA): TGTGCCTGGAGTGGACTGCCAACTAATGAAAAACTGTTTTTT. The full variable domain, rest sourced from reference TRBV30 and TRBJ1-4, is SQTIHQWPATLVQPVGSPLSLECTVEGTSNPNLYWYRQAAGRGLQLLFYSVGIGQISSEVPQNLSASRPQDRQFILSSKKLLLSDSGFYLCAWSGLPTNEKLFFGSGTQLSVL.

The gene calls are TRBV7-9 and TRBJ2-1; a weak D match, TRBD1 (6 bases). Germline V CDR1 and CDR2: SEHNR, FQNEAQ (reference sequence). Trimming removed 4 bases from V and 5 bases from J, with 9 bases in between. The CDR3 totals 13 residues. The DNA for the CDR3 is TGTGCCAGCAGCTCCGGACAGAACAATGAGCAGTTCTTC. Its protein is CASSSGQNNEQFF.

There are many counts of this clone. This chain connects TRBV2 to TRBJ2-7; D unclear. Germline V CDR1 and CDR2: SNHLY, FYNNEI. V shed 8 bases and J shed 4 bases, with 15 bases lying between them. The CDR3 is 13 residues long. The CDR3 loop reads CASSTDGIYEQYF. The CDR3 coding sequence is TGTGCCAGCTCAACGGACGGAATATACGAGCAGTACTTC.

This chain uses TRBV28 with TRBJ2-7, with D maybe TRBD2 (6 bases). V lost 2 bases to trimming and J lost 6 bases, with 14 bases between them. This CDR3 has 14 residues. The V gene's germline CDR1 is MDHEN and CDR2 SYDVKM. As DNA, the CDR3 is TGTGCCAGCAGTTTAGACCCGCGGGACGGCGAGCAGTACTTC. This translates into CASSLDPRDGEQYF.

Points on this clone: An end of the junction differs from the germline gene, which may be a read error. This chain links TRBV12-5 with TRBJ2-7; D tentatively fits TRBD1 or TRBD2 (5 bases each). CDR3 length equals 12 residues. CDR1 is LGHNT, CDR2 FRNRAP, per germline. The CDR3 sequence: CASGRDRYERYF. In DNA form, the CDR3 reads TGTGCTAGTGGCCGGGACCGTTACGAGCGGTACTTC. Filled out from reference TRBV12-5 and TRBJ2-7, the complete variable domain reads DARVTQTPRHKVTEMGQEVTMRCQPILGHNTVFWYRQTMMQGLELLAYFRNRAPLDDSGMPKDRFSAEMPDATLATLKIQPSEPRDSAVYFCASGRDRYERYFGPGTRLTVT.